This T cell receptor beta chain is drawn from a study of PD-L1 blockade in urothelial cancer. CDR1 is SGHRS, CDR2 YFSETQ, per germline. Trimming took 4 bases from V and 4 from J; bases not matched to a gene: 8. This CDR3 region has 16 residues. The table came from immunoSEQ multiplex PCR; TCRdb's copy has only in-frame clones and leaves some out. The table lists 98,000 or so clones, around 90% of them singletons. The time point here: pretreatment peripheral blood. The chain recombines TRBV5-1 with TRBJ2-5; 12 bases line up with TRBD2. The sequences come from PBMCs, collected around atezolizumab (anti-PD-L1) treatment. This clonotype originated in a man between 60 and 70 years old with urothelial cancer. The CDR3 spells CASSPRLAGVGETQYF. DNA of the CDR3: TGCGCCAGCAGCCCGAGACTAGCGGGAGTGGGAGAGACCCAGTACTTC.